These 20 T cell receptor beta chains were sequenced from one sample in a study of shared clonotypes between healthy human individuals. TCRdb keeps only in-frame clones here, not all; method: immunoSEQ multiplex PCR. The table shows hundreds of thousands of clones, with around 77% occurring only once. Sequenced sample: PBMCs. The receptors originated from a woman aged 40 to 50 in good health. Some clones in this sample may be carry-over from other donors' samples.

The chain has TRBV28 and TRBJ1-4; TRBD1 agrees at 7 bases. The trim removed 3 bases at V and 1 base at J, leaving 8 bases unmatched. The germline V gene has CDR1 MDHEN and CDR2 SYDVKM. The CDR3 loop spans 17 amino acids. The CDR3 nucleotides read TGTGCCAGCAGTTTGGTTGAGGGGGCGGGAACTAATGAAAAACTGTTTTTT. Translated, it gives CASSLVEGAGTNEKLFF.

The V and J genes are TRBV6-5 and TRBJ2-5; TRBD1 aligns across 8 bases. The length of the CDR3 is 14 residues. The V gene end was trimmed by 3 bases and the J gene end by 5 bases; junction bases not matched to a gene: 5. Germline V gene lookup returns CDR1 MNHEY and CDR2 SVGAGI. The CDR3 DNA reads TGTGCCAGCAGTTATCTGGACAGGGTTGAGACCCAGTACTTC. Amino acids: CASSYLDRVETQYF.

This chain links TRBV9 with TRBJ2-3, with no clear D. The CDR3 length is 13 residues. Trimming removed 4 bases from V and 1 base from J, with 7 bases in between. Germline lookup yields CDR1 SGDLS and CDR2 YYNGEE. The CDR3 protein is CASSLGGTDTQYF. CDR3 coding DNA: TGTGCCAGCAGCTTAGGTGGCACAGATACGCAGTATTTT.

This chain connects TRBV7-2 to TRBJ2-7; 8 positions agree with TRBD1. The CDR3 consists of 16 residues. Trimming removed 4 bases from V and 3 bases from J; junction bases left unmatched: 11. Germline CDR1 and CDR2: SGHTA and FQGNSA. CDR3 nucleotide sequence: TGTGCCAGCAGCTCGACCCTGACAGGGGCGGTCTACGAGCAGTACTTC. Protein product: CASSSTLTGAVYEQYF.

As regards this clone: The likely explanation is a read error, given a far larger clone one base away. Here the CDR3 omits its conserved ending phenylalanine or tryptophan, so a read error is the likely source. The DNA of the CDR3 is TGTGCCAGCAGCGTAGTTGCGGGAATAACAGATACGCAGTATCTT. Its protein product is CASSVVAGITDTQYL. The chain carries TRBV9 and TRBJ2-3; tentative D call: TRBD2 (6 bases). This CDR3 has 15 amino acids. CDR1 is SGDLS, CDR2 YYNGEE, per germline. The V and J ends lost 0 bases and 3 bases respectively, with 11 bases between them.

The V and J genes are TRBV6-5 and TRBJ2-1; D uncertain. Deletions cut 6 bases from V and 6 bases from J, with 9 bases between. Germline loops: CDR1 MNHEY, CDR2 SVGAGI. The length of the CDR3 is 12 residues. Written as DNA, the CDR3 is TGTGCCAGCAGGGCGACAACCAATGAGCAGTTCTTC. This gives the protein CASRATTNEQFF.

This clone was detected once. The chain is built from TRBV30 and TRBJ2-3; tentatively, D is TRBD1 or TRBD2 (5 bases each). Germline values: CDR1 GTSNPN, CDR2 SVGIG (reference sequence). CDR3 length: 10 amino acids. V lost 1 base and J lost 11, with 7 bases in between. In DNA form, the CDR3 reads TGTGCCTGGAGTGGGGACCGGCAGTATTTT. It yields the protein CAWSGDRQYF.

This chain links TRBV6-5 with TRBJ2-7; D unresolved. V lost 5 bases, J lost 0 bases, and 11 bases lay in between. The germline V gene has CDR1 MNHEY and CDR2 SVGAGI. The CDR3 contains 14 residues. CDR3 protein: CASSNPSSSYEQYF. CDR3 DNA: TGTGCCAGCAGTAACCCAAGCAGCTCCTACGAGCAGTACTTC.

Details on this clone: This could be a read error, since a much larger clone is one nucleotide away. This chain joins TRBV5-1 and TRBJ1-4; the D gene is possibly TRBD1 (5 bases). CDR3 length: 14 amino acids. The V end was cut by 4 bases, the J end by 8 bases, with 15 bases between. Germline-derived CDR1 and CDR2 are SGHRS and YFSETQ. The CDR3 region is CASSAGREGEKLFF. The CDR3 DNA follows: TGCGCCAGCAGCGCGGGCAGGGAGGGGGAAAAACTGTTTTTT.

The V gene is TRBV5-1, the J gene TRBJ2-1; possibly TRBD2 for D (6 bases). The CDR3 runs to 14 residues. With 7 bases removed from V and 8 bases from J, the gap between germline ends came to 19 bases. The germline CDR1 and CDR2 sequences are SGHRS and YFSETQ. The CDR3 here is CASAAGYGGDEQFF. The CDR3 DNA follows: TGCGCCAGCGCGGCGGGATACGGTGGCGATGAGCAGTTCTTC.

The table lists this clone with a few counts. V and J are TRBV9 and TRBJ2-7; 15 positions agree with TRBD2. The ends lost 4 bases at V and 3 bases at J; junction bases unmatched: 5. The CDR3 has 16 residues. Germline V gene data show CDR1 as SGDLS and CDR2 as YYNGEE. In DNA, the CDR3 is TGTGCCAGCAGCTTGGGGACTAGCGGGAGGATCTACGAGCAGTACTTC. Translation gives CASSLGTSGRIYEQYF.

The chain uses TRBV18 and TRBJ1-2, with D perhaps matching TRBD1 (5 bases). Per germline, CDR1 KGHSH and CDR2 LQKENI. The CDR3 is 17 amino acids. V lost 6 bases to trimming and J lost 1 base, with 21 bases between them. The CDR3 DNA follows: TGTGCCAGCTCGGCCAGGGTACAGGAGACTTTTAACTATGGCTACACCTTC. Translation gives CASSARVQETFNYGYTF.

This clone was seen once. The rearrangement joins TRBV11-2 to TRBJ2-3; 8 bases fit TRBD2. Germline lookup yields CDR1 SGHAT and CDR2 FQNNGV. V was clipped by 3 bases and J by 11 bases; unmatched bases: 10. This CDR3 is built from 14 residues. The CDR3 sequence: CASSLRGLAGLQYF. Here the CDR3 DNA reads TGTGCCAGCAGCTTGAGGGGCTTAGCGGGATTGCAGTATTTT.

The chain employs TRBV7-3 and TRBJ2-1, with D maybe TRBD2 (6 bases). Germline assignment: CDR1 SGHTA and CDR2 FQGTGA. The ends were cut back, 0 bases at V and 4 bases at J, with 10 bases in the middle. CDR3 length: 15 amino acids. The CDR3 loop reads CASSLTTRGYNEQFF. The DNA for the CDR3 is TGTGCCAGCAGCTTAACGACTAGGGGATACAATGAGCAGTTCTTC.

This chain links TRBV18 with TRBJ2-2; 11 bases match TRBD1. This CDR3 region has 16 residues. The V segment lost 6 bases and the J segment 5 bases; nucleotides outside the gene matches: 8. The germline gives CDR1 KGHSH, CDR2 LQKENI. In nucleotides, the CDR3 is TGTGCCAGCTCCCTTGGACAGGGGGCTTATACCGGGGAGCTGTTTTTT. It is translated as CASSLGQGAYTGELFF.

The chain has TRBV28 and TRBJ2-7; D is possibly TRBD1 (5 bases). The CDR3 spans 11 residues. Per germline, CDR1 MDHEN and CDR2 SYDVKM. Between the trimmed V and J ends, which lost 6 bases and 5 bases, there was a span of 8 bases. CDR3 sequence (DNA): TGTGCCAGCAGAGACAGCCACGAGCAGTACTTC. This codes for CASRDSHEQYF.

V gene TRBV5-4 combines with J gene TRBJ2-3; perhaps TRBD2 as D (6 bases). In germline, CDR1 is SGHNT, CDR2 YYREEE (reference sequence). This CDR3 region has 16 residues. The V gene lost 4 bases and the J gene lost 1 base, with 16 bases spanning the gap. CDR3 in DNA: TGTGCCAGCAGCGCCCAGAGCGGGCCAGGCACAGATACGCAGTATTTT. Encoded protein: CASSAQSGPGTDTQYF.

With regard to this clone: Sequence at one end of the junction differs from germline and may be a read error. The chain uses TRBV7-7 and TRBJ2-2, with 8 nucleotides matching TRBD2. Per the germline V gene, CDR1 is SSHAT and CDR2 is FNYEAQ (reference sequence). The CDR3 sequence is 15 residues long. CDR3 in DNA: TGTGCTAGCAGCCCACGGGAGGGGAGCACCGGGGAGCTGTTTTTT. It is translated as CASSPREGSTGELFF.

This clone appeared many times. Other DNA sequences within the sample encode an identical CDR3. This chain links TRBV27 with TRBJ1-1; D not resolved. The germline gives CDR1 MNHEY, CDR2 SMNVEV (reference sequence). The CDR3 loop spans 13 amino acids. V was trimmed by 2 bases and J by 11 bases, leaving 15 bases between them. CDR3 DNA sequence: TGTGCCAGCAGTTTAGGGCACGGATTGGTGGCTTTCTTT. As protein: CASSLGHGLVAFF.

V is TRBV7-3 and J is TRBJ2-2; TRBD1 matches 9 bases. CDR1 is SGHTA and CDR2 is FQGTGA in the germline V gene. The CDR3 runs 16 residues. J gave up 5 bases and V 3 bases, and 7 bases lay outside the gene matches. As DNA, the CDR3 is TGTGCCAGCAGCTTCACAGGGGGCTTCAATACCGGGGAGCTGTTTTTT. Protein product: CASSFTGGFNTGELFF.